The next 11 T cell receptor beta chains were all read from a single sample in a study of T cells after yellow fever vaccination. TCRdb used MiXCR to reprocess the 5' RACE reads, holding one entry per CDR3 protein. The sample yields 500,000 to 650,000 distinct CDR3 sequences, about 12% seen once. The source was PBMCs, collected on the day of the yellow fever booster vaccination. The receptors stem from a man aged 30-40 years who received the YFV17D yellow fever vaccine.

The genes are TRBV5-4 and TRBJ2-7; D gene ambiguous. The CDR3 is 13 amino acids. In germline, CDR1 is SGHNT, CDR2 YYREEE (reference sequence). Trimming left V 4 bases short and J 9 bases short, with 17 bases between. The CDR3 DNA reads TGTGCCAGCAGCGTTGATAGCCTTTTTGGGCAGTACTTC. Translating it yields CASSVDSLFGQYF.

This clonotype was seen only a few times. The V and J genes are TRBV20-1 and TRBJ2-2; the D gene is possibly TRBD2 (5 bases). Between the trimmed V and J ends, which lost 6 bases and 2 bases, there was a span of 16 bases. Germline assignment: CDR1 DFQATT and CDR2 SNEGSKA (reference sequence). This CDR3 has 15 residues. CDR3 amino acids: CSAPPSGPNTGELFF. CDR3 in DNA: TGCAGTGCCCCACCGAGCGGACCAAACACCGGGGAGCTGTTTTTT.

V gene TRBV5-1 combines with J gene TRBJ2-1; TRBD1 is a possible D gene (6 bases). The CDR3 has 15 amino acids. The germline CDR1 and CDR2 sequences are SGHRS and YFSETQ. The V end lost 2 bases, the J end lost 3 bases, and 12 bases lay between the germline ends. The CDR3 bases are TGCGCCAGCAGCTTAATACAGGGAAACTACAATGAGCAGTTCTTC. Translation gives CASSLIQGNYNEQFF.

This clonotype was counted between two and nine times. The chain recombines TRBV20-1 with TRBJ2-5, with unresolved D. CDR3 size: 14 residues. With 2 bases removed from V and 5 bases from J, the gap between germline ends came to 15 bases. Germline assignment: CDR1 DFQATT and CDR2 SNEGSKA (reference sequence). CDR3 sequence reads: CSARPALPGETQYF. DNA for the CDR3: TGCAGTGCTAGACCGGCCCTACCGGGCGAGACCCAGTACTTC.

This clonotype occurred a few times. The chain recombines TRBV11-2 with TRBJ2-1; 8 bases agree with TRBD1. CDR3 length: 13 residues. J lost 7 bases, V lost 7 bases, and 6 bases had no gene match. The V gene's germline CDR1 is SGHAT and CDR2 FQNNGV. CDR3 amino acids: CASTGQGENEQFF. DNA of the CDR3: TGTGCCAGCACAGGACAGGGAGAGAATGAGCAGTTCTTC.

In its sample, this clonotype was seen many times. The rearrangement joins TRBV12-3 or TRBV12-4 to TRBJ2-1, with TRBD1 matching 9 bases. This CDR3 has 13 residues. The ends lost 7 bases at V and 5 bases at J; junction bases unmatched: 3. CDR3 region: CASTRTGDNEQFF. The DNA for the CDR3 is TGTGCCAGCACCAGGACAGGGGACAATGAGCAGTTCTTC.

The sample holds a few counts of this clonotype. This sequence joins TRBV29-1 and TRBJ2-7, with TRBD1 matching 10 bases. Trimming removed 0 bases from V and 2 bases from J; junction bases left unmatched: 4. Looked up from germline, CDR1 is SQVTM and CDR2 is ANQGSEA. The CDR3 is made up of 15 amino acids. CDR3 bases: TGCAGCGTTGAAGAAGGGACAGGGGCTGCCTACGAGCAGTACTTC. Translation: CSVEEGTGAAYEQYF.

The chain is built from TRBV2 and TRBJ2-1, with D possibly matching TRBD2 (5 bases). The germline V gene encodes CDR1 SNHLY and CDR2 FYNNEI. V was trimmed by 3 bases and J by 2 bases, leaving 11 bases between them. The CDR3 extends over 15 amino acids. The CDR3 is CASSDQGGTYNEQFF. The CDR3 region has the DNA TGTGCCAGCAGTGACCAAGGAGGTACCTACAATGAGCAGTTCTTC.

V usage is TRBV5-1 and J usage is TRBJ2-3, with D perhaps matching TRBD2 (6 bases). The CDR3 contains 20 residues. V lost 2 bases to trimming and J lost 5 bases, with 30 bases between them. CDR1 is SGHRS, CDR2 YFSETQ, per germline. In DNA form, the CDR3 reads TGCGCCAGCAGCTTTCCGGGAGATTCGTTGTCCCCCCCTGAGCAAGATACGCAGTATTTT. Translation: CASSFPGDSLSPPEQDTQYF.

This clonotype was seen a few times. J is TRBJ2-5 and V is TRBV7-2; 8 nucleotides align to TRBD1. The germline V gene has CDR1 SGHTA and CDR2 FQGNSA. The CDR3 covers 15 residues. Trimming took 1 base from V and 1 from J; bases not matched to a gene: 2. The CDR3 protein is CASSLGDRSQETQYF. The CDR3 DNA sequence: TGTGCCAGCAGCTTAGGGGACAGGAGCCAAGAGACCCAGTACTTC. Together with reference TRBV7-2 and TRBJ2-5, the CDR3 gives the full variable domain: GAGVSQSPSNKVTEKGKDVELRCDPISGHTALYWYRQSLGQGLEFLIYFQGNSAPDKSGLPSDRFSAERTGGSVSTLTIQRTQQEDSAVYLCASSLGDRSQETQYFGPGTRLLVL.

V usage is TRBV12-3 or TRBV12-4 and J usage is TRBJ2-3; D perhaps matches TRBD2 (5 bases). The CDR3 consists of 11 residues. The V gene lost 7 bases and the J gene lost 10 bases, with 12 bases spanning the gap. CDR3 DNA: TGTGCCAGCACGTCTAGCATTCCGCAGTATTTT. This gives the protein CASTSSIPQYF.